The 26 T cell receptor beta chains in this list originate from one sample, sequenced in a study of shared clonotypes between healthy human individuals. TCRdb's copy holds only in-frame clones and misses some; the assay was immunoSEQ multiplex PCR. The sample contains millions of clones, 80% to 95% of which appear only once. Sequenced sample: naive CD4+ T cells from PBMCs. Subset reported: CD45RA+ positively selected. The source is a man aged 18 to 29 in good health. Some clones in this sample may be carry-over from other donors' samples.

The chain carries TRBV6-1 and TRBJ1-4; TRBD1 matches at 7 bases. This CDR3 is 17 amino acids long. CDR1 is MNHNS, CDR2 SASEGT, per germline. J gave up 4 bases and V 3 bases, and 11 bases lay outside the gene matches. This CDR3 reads CASSDKGTGEFNEKLFF. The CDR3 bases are TGTGCCAGCAGTGACAAAGGAACAGGGGAATTTAATGAAAAACTGTTTTTT.

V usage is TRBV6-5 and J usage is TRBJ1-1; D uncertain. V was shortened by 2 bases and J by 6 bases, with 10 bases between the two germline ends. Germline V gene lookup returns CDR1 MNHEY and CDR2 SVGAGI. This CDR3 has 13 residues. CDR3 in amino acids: CASSYEVVAEAFF. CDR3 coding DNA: TGTGCCAGCAGTTACGAAGTGGTGGCTGAAGCTTTCTTT.

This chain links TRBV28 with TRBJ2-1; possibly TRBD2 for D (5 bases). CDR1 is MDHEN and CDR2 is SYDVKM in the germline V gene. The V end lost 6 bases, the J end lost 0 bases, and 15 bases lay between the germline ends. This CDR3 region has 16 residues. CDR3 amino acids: CASRAFGVGSYNEQFF. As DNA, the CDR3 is TGTGCCAGCAGGGCCTTCGGGGTGGGCTCCTACAATGAGCAGTTCTTC.

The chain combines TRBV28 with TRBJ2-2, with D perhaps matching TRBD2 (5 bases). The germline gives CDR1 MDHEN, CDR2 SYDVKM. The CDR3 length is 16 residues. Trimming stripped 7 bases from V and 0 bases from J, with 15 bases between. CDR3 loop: CASTPVGEPNTGELFF. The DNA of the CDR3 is TGTGCCAGCACCCCTGTCGGGGAACCGAACACCGGGGAGCTGTTTTTT.

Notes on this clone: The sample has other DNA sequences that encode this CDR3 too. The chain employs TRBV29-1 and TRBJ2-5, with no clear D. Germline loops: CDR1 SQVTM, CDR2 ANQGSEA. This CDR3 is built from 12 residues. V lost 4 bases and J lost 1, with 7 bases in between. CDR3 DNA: TGCAGCGTTGTGAGAGGCCAAGAGACCCAGTACTTC. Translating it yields CSVVRGQETQYF. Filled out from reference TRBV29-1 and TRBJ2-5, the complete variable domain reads SAVISQKPSRDICQRGTSLTIQCQVDSQVTMMFWYRQQPGQSLTLIATANQGSEATYESGFVIDKFPISRPNLTFSTLTVSNMSPEDSSIYLCSVVRGQETQYFGPGTRLLVL.

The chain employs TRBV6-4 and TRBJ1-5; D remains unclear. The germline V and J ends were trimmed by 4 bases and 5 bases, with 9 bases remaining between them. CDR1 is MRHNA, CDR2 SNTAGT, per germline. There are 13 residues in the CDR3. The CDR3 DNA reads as TGTGCCAGCAGTGCGGAGTGGCATCAGCCCCAGCATTTT. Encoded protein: CASSAEWHQPQHF.

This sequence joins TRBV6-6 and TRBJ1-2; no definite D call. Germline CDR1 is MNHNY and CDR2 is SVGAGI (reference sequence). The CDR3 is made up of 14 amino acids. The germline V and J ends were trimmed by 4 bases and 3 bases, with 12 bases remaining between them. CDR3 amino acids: CASSWTVGDYGYTF. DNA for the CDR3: TGTGCCAGCAGTTGGACGGTTGGGGACTATGGCTACACCTTC.

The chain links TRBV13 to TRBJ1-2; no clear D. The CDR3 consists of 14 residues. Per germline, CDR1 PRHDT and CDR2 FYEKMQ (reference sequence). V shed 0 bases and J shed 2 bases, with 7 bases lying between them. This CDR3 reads CASSLGGKNYGYTF. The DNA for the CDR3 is TGTGCCAGCAGCTTAGGGGGCAAGAACTATGGCTACACCTTC.

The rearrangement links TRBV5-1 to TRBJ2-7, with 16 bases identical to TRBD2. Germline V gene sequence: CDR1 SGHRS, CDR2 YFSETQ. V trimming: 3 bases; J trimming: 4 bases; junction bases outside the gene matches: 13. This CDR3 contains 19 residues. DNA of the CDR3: TGCGCCAGCAGCTCCGTCCGGGGACTAGCGGGAGGGCCTGGTTACGAGCAGTACTTC. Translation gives CASSSVRGLAGGPGYEQYF.

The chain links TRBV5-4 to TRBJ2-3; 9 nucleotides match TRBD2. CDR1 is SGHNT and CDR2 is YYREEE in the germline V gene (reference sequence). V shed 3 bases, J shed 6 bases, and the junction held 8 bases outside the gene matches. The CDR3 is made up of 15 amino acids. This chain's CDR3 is CASSSYSGRKDTQYF. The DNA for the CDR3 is TGTGCCAGCAGCTCATATAGCGGGAGAAAGGATACGCAGTATTTT.

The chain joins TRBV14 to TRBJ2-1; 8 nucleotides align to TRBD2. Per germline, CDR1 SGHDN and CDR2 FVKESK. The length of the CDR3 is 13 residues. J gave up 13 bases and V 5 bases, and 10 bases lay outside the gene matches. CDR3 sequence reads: CASSGTSSPLQFF. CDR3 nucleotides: TGTGCCAGCAGCGGGACTAGTTCACCTCTCCAGTTCTTC.

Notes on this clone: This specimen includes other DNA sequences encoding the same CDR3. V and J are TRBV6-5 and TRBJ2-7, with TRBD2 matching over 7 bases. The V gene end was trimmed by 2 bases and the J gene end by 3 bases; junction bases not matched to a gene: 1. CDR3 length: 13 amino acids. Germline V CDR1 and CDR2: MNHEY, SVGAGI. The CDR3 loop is CASSYRGGYEQYF. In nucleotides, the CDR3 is TGTGCCAGCAGTTACCGCGGGGGCTACGAGCAGTACTTC.

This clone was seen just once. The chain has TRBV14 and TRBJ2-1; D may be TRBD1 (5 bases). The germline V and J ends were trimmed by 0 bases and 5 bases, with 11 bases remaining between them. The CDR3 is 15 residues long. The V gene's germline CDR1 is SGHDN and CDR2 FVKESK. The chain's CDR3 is CASSQDVGANNEQFF. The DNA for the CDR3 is TGTGCCAGCAGCCAAGATGTAGGGGCCAACAATGAGCAGTTCTTC.

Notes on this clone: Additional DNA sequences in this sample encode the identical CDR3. CDR3 sequence: CASSLTAGSTDTQYF. The CDR3 DNA follows: TGCGCCAGCAGCTTAACGGCAGGCAGCACAGATACGCAGTATTTT. The V and J genes are TRBV5-1 and TRBJ2-3; D is undetermined. V was cut by 2 bases and J by 0 bases, with 10 bases left in between. The length of the CDR3 is 15 residues. CDR1 and CDR2 (germline): SGHRS, YFSETQ.

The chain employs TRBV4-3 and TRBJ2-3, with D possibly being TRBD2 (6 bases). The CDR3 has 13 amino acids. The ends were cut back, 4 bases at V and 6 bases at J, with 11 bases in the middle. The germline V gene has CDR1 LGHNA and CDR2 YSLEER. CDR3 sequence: CASSPEGADTQYF. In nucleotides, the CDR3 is TGCGCCAGCAGCCCGGAGGGAGCTGATACGCAGTATTTT.

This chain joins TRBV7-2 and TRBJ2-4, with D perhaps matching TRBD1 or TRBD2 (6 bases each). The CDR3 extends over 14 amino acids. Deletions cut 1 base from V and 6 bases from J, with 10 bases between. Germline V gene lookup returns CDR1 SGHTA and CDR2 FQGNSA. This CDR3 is CASSLEGGTNIQYF. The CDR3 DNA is TGTGCCAGCAGCTTAGAGGGGGGAACAAACATTCAGTACTTC.

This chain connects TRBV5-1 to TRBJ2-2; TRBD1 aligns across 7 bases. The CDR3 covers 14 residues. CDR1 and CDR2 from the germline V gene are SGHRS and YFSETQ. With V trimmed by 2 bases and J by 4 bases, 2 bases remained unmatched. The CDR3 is CASSFGQATGELFF. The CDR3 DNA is TGCGCCAGCAGCTTTGGACAGGCCACCGGGGAGCTGTTTTTT.

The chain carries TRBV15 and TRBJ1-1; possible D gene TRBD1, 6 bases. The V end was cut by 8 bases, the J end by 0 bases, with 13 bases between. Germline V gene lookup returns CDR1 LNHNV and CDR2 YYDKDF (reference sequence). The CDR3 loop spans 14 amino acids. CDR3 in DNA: TGTGCCACCGTCGCAGGGGATCTGAACACTGAAGCTTTCTTT. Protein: CATVAGDLNTEAFF.

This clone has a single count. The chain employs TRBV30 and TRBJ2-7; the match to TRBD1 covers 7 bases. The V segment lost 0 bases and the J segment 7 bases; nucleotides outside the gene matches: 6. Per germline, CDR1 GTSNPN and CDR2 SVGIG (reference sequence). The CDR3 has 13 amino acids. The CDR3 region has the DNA TGTGCCTGGAGTGTAAAAGGGGGCAGGGAGCAGTACTTC. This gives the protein CAWSVKGGREQYF.

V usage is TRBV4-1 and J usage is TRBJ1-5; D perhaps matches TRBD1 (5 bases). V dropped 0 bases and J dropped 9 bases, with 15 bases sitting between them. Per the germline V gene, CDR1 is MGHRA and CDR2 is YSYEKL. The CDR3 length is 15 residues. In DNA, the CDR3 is TGCGCCAGCAGCCAAGATAAGGGAGGGGTGGGGCCCCAGCATTTT. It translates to CASSQDKGGVGPQHF.

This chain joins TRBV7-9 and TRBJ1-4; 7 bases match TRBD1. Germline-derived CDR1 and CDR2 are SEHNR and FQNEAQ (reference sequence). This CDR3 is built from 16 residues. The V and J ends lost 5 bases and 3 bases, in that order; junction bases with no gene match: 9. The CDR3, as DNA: TGTGCCAGCAGCCCTAAGGGGGCAAATGCTAATGAAAAACTGTTTTTT. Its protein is CASSPKGANANEKLFF.

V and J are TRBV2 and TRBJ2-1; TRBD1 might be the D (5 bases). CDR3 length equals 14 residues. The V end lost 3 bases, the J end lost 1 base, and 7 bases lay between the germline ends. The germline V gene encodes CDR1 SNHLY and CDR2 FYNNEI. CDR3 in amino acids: CASSDRASYNEQFF. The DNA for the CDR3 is TGTGCCAGCAGTGACAGGGCTTCCTACAATGAGCAGTTCTTC.

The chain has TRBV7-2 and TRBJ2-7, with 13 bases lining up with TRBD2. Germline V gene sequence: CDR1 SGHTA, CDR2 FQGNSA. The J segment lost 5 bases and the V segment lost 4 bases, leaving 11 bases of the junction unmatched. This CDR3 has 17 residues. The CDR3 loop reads CASSSRPGLAGENEQYF. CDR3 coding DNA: TGTGCCAGCAGCTCTAGACCAGGACTAGCGGGAGAGAACGAGCAGTACTTC.

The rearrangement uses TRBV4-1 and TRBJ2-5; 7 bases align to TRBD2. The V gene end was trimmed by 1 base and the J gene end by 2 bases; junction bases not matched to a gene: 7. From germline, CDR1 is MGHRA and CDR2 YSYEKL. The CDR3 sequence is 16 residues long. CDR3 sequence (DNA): TGCGCCAGCAGCCAAGGCCACATGGGACTACAAGAGACCCAGTACTTC. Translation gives CASSQGHMGLQETQYF.

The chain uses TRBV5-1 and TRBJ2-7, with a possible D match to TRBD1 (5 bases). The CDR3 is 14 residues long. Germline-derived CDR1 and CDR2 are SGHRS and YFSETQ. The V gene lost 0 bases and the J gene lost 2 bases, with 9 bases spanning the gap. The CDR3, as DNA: TGCGCCAGCAGCTTGGTTGACAGTACCTACGAGCAGTACTTC. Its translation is CASSLVDSTYEQYF.

CDR3 amino acids: CATSRGASHITDTQYF. The CDR3 nucleotides read TGTGCCACCAGCAGAGGTGCTAGCCATATCACAGATACGCAGTATTTT. This chain joins TRBV15 and TRBJ2-3; TRBD2 might be the D (5 bases). The CDR3 extends over 16 amino acids. Trimming left V 1 base short and J 2 bases short, with 13 bases between. CDR1 is LNHNV, CDR2 YYDKDF, per germline (reference sequence).